What follows are 24 T cell receptor beta chains derived from one specimen sequenced in a study of T cell responses to AZD1222 COVID-19 vaccine. Sequencing was performed with immunoSEQ multiplex PCR; in TCRdb, only in-frame clones are kept and a portion is missing. The repertoire includes some 150,000 clones, 93% of them detected once, and 9.1% sits in the top ten. This sample comprised peripheral blood, obtained on day 0 of AZD1222 vaccination. These receptors were collected from an adult in good health.

The V call is TRBV6-4, the J call TRBJ2-7; possibly TRBD2 for D (5 bases). Germline CDR1 is MRHNA and CDR2 is SNTAGT. The CDR3 has 11 residues. V lost 9 bases and J lost 6, with 12 bases in between. This CDR3 reads CARWWSGEQYF. The CDR3 nucleotides read TGTGCCAGGTGGTGGAGCGGCGAGCAGTACTTC.

The chain has TRBV28 and TRBJ1-1, with a tentative D call TRBD1 (5 bases). This CDR3 contains 13 residues. Germline lookup yields CDR1 MDHEN and CDR2 SYDVKM. Trimming took off 3 bases at V and 5 bases at J, with 10 bases between the two ends. The CDR3 protein is CASSFGGTTEAFF. The CDR3 nucleotides are TGTGCCAGCAGTTTCGGGGGGACTACTGAAGCTTTCTTT.

The chain carries TRBV5-1 and TRBJ1-4; D possibly corresponds to TRBD1 (5 bases). CDR3 size: 16 residues. CDR1 is SGHRS, CDR2 YFSETQ, per germline. The V and J ends lost 0 bases and 2 bases respectively, with 11 bases between them. This chain's CDR3 is CASSLAGGVTNEKLFF. For the CDR3, the DNA is TGCGCCAGCAGCTTGGCTGGGGGGGTGACTAATGAAAAACTGTTTTTT.

This chain uses TRBV9 with TRBJ1-2; D perhaps matches TRBD1 (5 bases). Deletions cut 0 bases from V and 4 bases from J, with 16 bases between. This CDR3 is built from 16 residues. Germline V gene sequence: CDR1 SGDLS, CDR2 YYNGEE. CDR3 in DNA: TGTGCCAGCAGCGTAGGTCAGGGAGGGTTTGGCTATGGCTACACCTTC. It yields the protein CASSVGQGGFGYGYTF.

The J gene is TRBJ2-1, the V gene TRBV28; D perhaps matches TRBD2 (5 bases). CDR3 length: 15 residues. V was clipped by 4 bases and J by 8 bases, with 18 bases between them. Germline V gives CDR1 MDHEN, CDR2 SYDVKM. The CDR3 DNA reads TGTGCCAGCAGTTCCCTCGGGGAAGTCGAGGATGAGCAGTTCTTC. Translating it yields CASSSLGEVEDEQFF.

This clone was recorded once. The chain's CDR3 is CASSSSSEAFF. DNA of the CDR3: TGTGCCAGCAGTTCGAGTTCCGAAGCTTTCTTT. The chain joins TRBV12-3 or TRBV12-4 to TRBJ1-1; D not certain. Trimming cost V 4 bases and J 8 bases, with 8 bases left between them. The CDR3 consists of 11 residues.

This chain uses TRBV14 with TRBJ2-7; no reliable D call. The CDR3 spans 13 residues. Germline V gene sequence: CDR1 SGHDN, CDR2 FVKESK. V gave up 1 base and J gave up 3 bases, with 7 bases separating them. The CDR3 loop is CASSQGLFYEQYF. For the CDR3, the DNA is TGTGCCAGCAGCCAAGGACTTTTCTACGAGCAGTACTTC.

The V and J genes are TRBV7-2 and TRBJ1-1, with D unclear. Germline CDR1 SGHTA, CDR2 FQGNSA. The V and J ends lost 1 base and 8 bases respectively, with 11 bases between them. CDR3 length: 13 residues. DNA for the CDR3: TGTGCCAGCAGCTTAGAGAGAGGCAGGGAAGCTTTCTTT. This gives the protein CASSLERGREAFF.

The chain carries TRBV6-6 and TRBJ2-1; 10 nucleotides match TRBD2. V was pared by 6 bases and J by 5 bases, with 10 bases of the junction left unmatched. This CDR3 contains 16 residues. CDR1 and CDR2 from the germline V gene are MNHNY and SVGAGI (reference sequence). DNA of the CDR3: TGTGCCAGCAGGAGGAGGGCCCTAGCGGGGGACAATGAGCAGTTCTTC. It translates to CASRRRALAGDNEQFF.

The rearrangement uses TRBV7-9 and TRBJ2-7, with 9 bases lining up with TRBD2. V lost 5 bases to trimming and J lost 0 bases; unmatched junction nucleotides: 8. The CDR3 sequence is 16 residues long. Per germline, CDR1 SEHNR and CDR2 FQNEAQ (reference sequence). The CDR3 region is CASSPRGGRSSYEQYF. DNA of the CDR3: TGTGCCAGCAGCCCGCGGGGGGGGCGAAGCTCCTACGAGCAGTACTTC.

This clone was seen just once. The chain has TRBV6-6 and TRBJ2-2; D may correspond to TRBD1 or TRBD2 (5 bases each). There are 15 residues in the CDR3. The V gene's germline CDR1 is MNHNY and CDR2 SVGAGI (reference sequence). V lost 5 bases, J lost 4 bases, and 14 bases lay in between. The CDR3, as DNA: TGTGCCAGCAGTGGCGAGGGGCGCCCCACCGGGGAGCTGTTTTTT. It encodes CASSGEGRPTGELFF.

The chain is built from TRBV6-2 or TRBV6-3 and TRBJ2-1; D unclear. Looked up from germline, CDR1 is MNHEY and CDR2 is SVGEGT. This CDR3 is built from 14 residues. The germline V and J ends were trimmed by 2 bases and 1 base, with 6 bases remaining between them. As DNA, the CDR3 is TGTGCCAGCAGTTACCCCAGTTCCTACAATGAGCAGTTCTTC. Residues: CASSYPSSYNEQFF.

The gene calls are TRBV4-1 and TRBJ2-5, with 11 bases identical to TRBD2. With 5 bases clipped from V and 2 bases from J, the junction kept 7 bases outside the gene matches. Germline V lookup: CDR1 MGHRA, CDR2 YSYEKL. This CDR3 region has 16 residues. CDR3 coding DNA: TGCGCCAGCAGCGAGGGAACTAGCGGGGGACAAGAGACCCAGTACTTC. It codes for CASSEGTSGGQETQYF.

This chain links TRBV7-2 with TRBJ2-7; D is unresolved. Per germline, CDR1 SGHTA and CDR2 FQGNSA. Deletions cut 1 base from V and 3 bases from J, with 7 bases between. This CDR3 has 13 amino acids. In nucleotides, the CDR3 is TGTGCCAGCAGCTTAGGCACGGGCTACGAGCAGTACTTC. Amino acids: CASSLGTGYEQYF.

This sequence joins TRBV18 and TRBJ1-4; unclear D gene. V gave up 4 bases and J gave up 5 bases, with 11 bases separating them. Germline V lookup: CDR1 KGHSH, CDR2 LQKENI. The length of the CDR3 is 14 residues. The CDR3 sequence is CASSQTVLNEKLFF. The CDR3 DNA reads TGTGCCAGCTCACAAACAGTCCTGAATGAAAAACTGTTTTTT.

This rearrangement joins TRBV6-6 to TRBJ1-2; D call uncertain. The CDR3 sequence is 11 residues long. V dropped 0 bases and J dropped 7 bases, with 3 bases sitting between them. Germline lookup yields CDR1 MNHNY and CDR2 SVGAGI (reference sequence). CDR3 sequence (DNA): TGTGCCAGCAGTTACTCGACTGGCTACACCTTC. Encoded protein: CASSYSTGYTF.

V usage is TRBV25-1 and J usage is TRBJ1-3; no reliable D call. This CDR3 is 13 amino acids long. Germline CDR1 reads MGHDK; CDR2 reads SYGVNS. Deletions cut 5 bases from V and 1 base from J, with 6 bases between. This CDR3 reads CASSLISGNTIYF. The CDR3 DNA sequence: TGTGCCAGCAGTCTCATATCTGGAAACACCATATATTTT.

The chain carries TRBV7-2 and TRBJ1-5, with 8 bases that match TRBD1. Germline CDR1 is SGHTA and CDR2 is FQGNSA. This CDR3 is 15 amino acids long. V was clipped by 3 bases and J by 6 bases; unmatched bases: 7. The CDR3 is CASSLAGGASQPQHF. The CDR3 region has the DNA TGTGCCAGCAGCTTGGCAGGGGGCGCATCTCAGCCCCAGCATTTT.

The chain carries TRBV9 and TRBJ1-2; the D gene is possibly TRBD1 (5 bases). The V end lost 4 bases, the J end lost 14 bases, and 27 bases lay between the germline ends. Germline CDR1 reads SGDLS; CDR2 reads YYNGEE. The CDR3 has 15 residues. The CDR3 here is CASSSYGTSLLVATF. CDR3 coding DNA: TGTGCCAGCAGCTCCTACGGGACGTCTCTACTAGTGGCTACCTTC.

The chain combines TRBV18 with TRBJ2-2, with 7 bases lining up with TRBD1. CDR1 is KGHSH, CDR2 LQKENI, per germline. The trim removed 6 bases at V and 5 bases at J, leaving 3 bases unmatched. The CDR3 loop spans 13 amino acids. The CDR3 is CASSPTGTGELFF. In DNA, the CDR3 is TGTGCCAGCTCGCCGACAGGGACCGGGGAGCTGTTTTTT.

The J gene is TRBJ1-2, the V gene TRBV7-2; maybe TRBD1 (5 bases). Germline V gene data show CDR1 as SGHTA and CDR2 as FQGNSA. The CDR3 spans 14 residues. V was cut by 5 bases and J by 2 bases, with 12 bases left in between. CDR3 sequence: CASSQSGTNYGYTF. Written as DNA, the CDR3 is TGTGCCAGCAGCCAATCCGGGACGAACTATGGCTACACCTTC. The entire variable domain, with the rest obtained from reference TRBV7-2 and TRBJ1-2, is as follows: GAGVSQSPSNKVTEKGKDVELRCDPISGHTALYWYRQSLGQGLEFLIYFQGNSAPDKSGLPSDRFSAERTGGSVSTLTIQRTQQEDSAVYLCASSQSGTNYGYTFGSGTRLTVV.

The chain combines TRBV30 with TRBJ1-2, with D hard to call. Germline V gene data show CDR1 as GTSNPN and CDR2 as SVGIG (reference sequence). The CDR3 sequence is 11 residues long. Trimming removed 2 bases from V and 7 bases from J, with 8 bases in between. The CDR3 DNA is TGTGCCTGGAGTCCTCGGAGTGGCTACACCTTC. Its translation: CAWSPRSGYTF.

This chain links TRBV19 with TRBJ2-3; 8 bases map to TRBD2. The CDR3 is 15 amino acids. Losses at the gene ends were 4 bases for V and 2 bases for J; bases not matched to a gene: 5. Per germline, CDR1 LNHDA and CDR2 SQIVND (reference sequence). The CDR3 sequence: CASSTSGGATDTQYF. CDR3 nucleotides: TGTGCCAGTAGTACCAGCGGGGGTGCCACAGATACGCAGTATTTT.

The rearrangement links TRBV11-2 to TRBJ1-2; 9 positions match TRBD1. Looked up from germline, CDR1 is SGHAT and CDR2 is FQNNGV. This CDR3 contains 15 residues. The V segment lost 5 bases and the J segment 8 bases; nucleotides outside the gene matches: 12. This CDR3 is CASSPTGTGNEGYTF. CDR3 sequence (DNA): TGTGCCAGCAGCCCCACCGGGACAGGGAATGAAGGCTACACCTTC.